Shown below are 26 T cell receptor beta chains from a single sample sequenced in a study of shared clonotypes between healthy human individuals. Sequenced by immunoSEQ multiplex PCR; TCRdb stores in-frame clones only, minus some. The table lists roughly 2,500,000 clones, 93% of them singletons. Sequencing used naive CD4+ T cells from PBMCs. The subset here: CD45RA+ positively selected. The receptors were sampled from a man aged 18 to 30 in good health. Some clones in this sample may be carry-over from other donors' samples.

The V call is TRBV30, the J call TRBJ1-1; D gene uncertain. Trimming removed 5 bases at V and 1 base at J, with 11 bases between. The CDR3 runs 13 residues. Germline CDR1 reads GTSNPN; CDR2 reads SVGIG (reference sequence). The CDR3 is CAWDTGPNTEAFF. The CDR3 nucleotides read TGTGCCTGGGATACCGGGCCGAACACTGAAGCTTTCTTT.

This clone has only one observation. V usage is TRBV6-5 and J usage is TRBJ2-1, with TRBD2 matching over 7 bases. The CDR3 is made up of 14 amino acids. CDR1 and CDR2 from the germline V gene are MNHEY and SVGAGI. V shed 2 bases and J 10 bases; nucleotides not matched to a gene: 8. This chain's CDR3 is CASSYRAGWGEQFF. The CDR3 DNA reads as TGTGCCAGCAGTTACCGAGCGGGGTGGGGAGAGCAGTTCTTC.

The V gene is TRBV5-1, the J gene TRBJ2-1; D may be TRBD2 (6 bases). CDR1 is SGHRS, CDR2 YFSETQ, per germline. CDR3 length equals 13 residues. V lost 0 bases, J lost 15 bases, and 16 bases lay in between. The CDR3 DNA is TGCGCCAGCAGCTTGGCCATGGAGGGTCGAAGGTTCTTC. It is translated as CASSLAMEGRRFF.

The chain carries TRBV5-1 and TRBJ2-5; D possibly corresponds to TRBD1 (5 bases). This CDR3 region has 14 residues. V dropped 5 bases and J dropped 4 bases, with 15 bases sitting between them. Germline CDR1 and CDR2: SGHRS and YFSETQ. CDR3 residues: CASSQGALGETQYF. CDR3 DNA: TGCGCCAGCAGTCAAGGGGCCCTAGGAGAGACCCAGTACTTC.

This clone has a single count. The rearrangement joins TRBV5-5 to TRBJ2-5, with D tentatively TRBD2 (6 bases). Germline lookup yields CDR1 SGHKS and CDR2 YYEKEE (reference sequence). V shed 4 bases and J shed 7 bases, with 20 bases lying between them. The CDR3 extends over 15 amino acids. The CDR3 region is CASSQVGGGLATQYF. The CDR3 nucleotides are TGTGCCAGCAGCCAGGTGGGGGGTGGATTGGCGACCCAGTACTTC.

This chain joins TRBV28 and TRBJ2-7; 10 positions agree with TRBD1. V trimming: 4 bases; J trimming: 1 base; junction bases outside the gene matches: 10. The CDR3 has 17 residues. Germline V gene lookup returns CDR1 MDHEN and CDR2 SYDVKM. DNA for the CDR3: TGTGCCAGCAGTTCGAGACAGGGGGCTGGCAGATCCTACGAGCAGTACTTC. Amino acid sequence: CASSSRQGAGRSYEQYF.

The rearrangement uses TRBV5-1 and TRBJ1-2; maybe TRBD1 (6 bases). The V end was cut by 5 bases, the J end by 4 bases, with 15 bases between. The CDR3 length is 14 residues. CDR1 and CDR2 (germline): SGHRS, YFSETQ. CDR3 sequence: CASRALDSPYGYTF. DNA of the CDR3: TGCGCCAGCAGAGCTTTGGACAGCCCCTATGGCTACACCTTC. Full variable domain (remainder filled in from reference TRBV5-1 and TRBJ1-2): KAGVTQTPRYLIKTRGQQVTLSCSPISGHRSVSWYQQTPGQGLQFLFEYFSETQRNKGNFPGRFSGRQFSNSRSEMNVSTLELGDSALYLCASRALDSPYGYTFGSGTRLTVV.

The rearrangement uses TRBV5-1 and TRBJ2-1; 7 positions match TRBD1. After removal of 4 bases from V and 0 bases from J, the junction contained 4 bases not matched to a gene. The CDR3 is 15 residues long. Germline CDR1 and CDR2: SGHRS and YFSETQ. CDR3 nucleotides: TGCGCCAGCAGCGGCACAGGGGACTCCTACAATGAGCAGTTCTTC. Protein sequence: CASSGTGDSYNEQFF.

This rearrangement joins TRBV9 to TRBJ1-6; D is unresolved. Germline CDR1 reads SGDLS; CDR2 reads YYNGEE. Trimming took off 0 bases at V and 10 bases at J, with 8 bases between the two ends. This CDR3 is built from 13 residues. The DNA for the CDR3 is TGTGCCAGCAGCGTAGCGTGGAGGTCACCCCTCCACTTT. This sequence encodes CASSVAWRSPLHF.

The gene calls are TRBV7-8 and TRBJ1-5, with TRBD1 matching 8 bases. This CDR3 is 15 amino acids long. The junction had 10 bases not matched to a gene; V was cut back by 5 bases and J by 7 bases. Looked up from germline, CDR1 is SGHVS and CDR2 is FQNEAQ. As DNA, the CDR3 is TGTGCCAGCAGCCCAGACGGACAGGGCCGGCAGCCCCAGCATTTT. Encoded protein: CASSPDGQGRQPQHF. Supplemented by reference TRBV7-8 and TRBJ1-5, the full variable domain reads GAGVSQSPRYKVAKRGQDVALRCDPISGHVSLFWYQQALGQGPEFLTYFQNEAQLDKSGLPSDRFFAERPEGSVSTLKIQRTQQEDSAVYLCASSPDGQGRQPQHFGDGTRLSIL.

The genes are TRBV28 and TRBJ2-5; TRBD1 is a possible D gene (5 bases). Trimming took off 5 bases at V and 7 bases at J, with 8 bases between the two ends. The CDR3 has 11 residues. From germline, CDR1 is MDHEN and CDR2 SYDVKM. As DNA, the CDR3 is TGTGCCAGCAGTCAAACAGGGACCCAGTACTTC. Translated, it gives CASSQTGTQYF.

This chain joins TRBV29-1 and TRBJ2-1; 12 bases fit TRBD2. This CDR3 is built from 14 residues. Germline trimming cut 3 bases from V and 9 bases from J; bases unmatched to any gene: 6. Germline V gene data show CDR1 as SQVTM and CDR2 as ANQGSEA. The CDR3 spells CSVESSGRAVEQFF. CDR3 bases: TGCAGCGTTGAGTCTAGCGGGAGGGCCGTTGAGCAGTTCTTC.

This clone appeared a single time. The gene calls are TRBV6-1 and TRBJ2-7; TRBD1 might be the D (6 bases). The V and J ends lost 0 bases and 3 bases respectively, with 18 bases between them. The germline CDR1 and CDR2 sequences are MNHNS and SASEGT. The CDR3 spans 17 residues. The CDR3 loop is CASSEAWVGNRDYEQYF. CDR3 DNA: TGTGCCAGCAGTGAAGCGTGGGTGGGGAACAGGGACTACGAGCAGTACTTC.

The chain carries TRBV11-1 and TRBJ1-1, with a tentative D call TRBD1 (5 bases). Deletions cut 5 bases from V and 0 bases from J, with 16 bases between. The germline gives CDR1 SGHAT, CDR2 FQDESV (reference sequence). This CDR3 comprises 16 residues. The CDR3 bases are TGTGCCAGCAGCATCGGGTGGGGGAATCTGAACACTGAAGCTTTCTTT. It yields the protein CASSIGWGNLNTEAFF.

Notes on this clone: Other nucleotide sequences from this sample produce the same CDR3. The chain is built from TRBV2 and TRBJ2-7; a weak D match, TRBD1 (5 bases). The V end lost 2 bases, the J end lost 3 bases, and 11 bases lay between the germline ends. CDR1 is SNHLY and CDR2 is FYNNEI in the germline V gene. This CDR3 spans 14 amino acids. DNA of the CDR3: TGTGCCAGCAGTGAACAGGGTGTAGGCTACGAGCAGTACTTC. As protein: CASSEQGVGYEQYF.

The CDR3 sequence is CASRQKGGSEQYF. For the CDR3, the DNA is TGTGCCAGCAGGCAAAAAGGGGGGAGCGAGCAGTACTTC. J is TRBJ2-7 and V is TRBV6-5; D may match TRBD1 or TRBD2 (6 bases each). The CDR3 totals 13 residues. Germline loops: CDR1 MNHEY, CDR2 SVGAGI. V was clipped by 6 bases and J by 6 bases, with 15 bases between them.

This clone was seen only once. V and J are TRBV14 and TRBJ2-5; 7 bases match TRBD2. Germline V CDR1 and CDR2: SGHDN, FVKESK. The CDR3 is 14 residues long. The V and J ends lost 4 bases and 1 base, in that order; junction bases with no gene match: 3. CDR3 sequence: CASSPTSVQETQYF. The CDR3 DNA reads as TGTGCCAGCAGCCCCACTAGCGTCCAAGAGACCCAGTACTTC.

This clone appeared a few times. This chain links TRBV2 with TRBJ1-4; no clear D gene. V was clipped by 11 bases and J by 4 bases, with 17 bases between them. Germline V gene lookup returns CDR1 SNHLY and CDR2 FYNNEI. The length of the CDR3 is 14 residues. The CDR3 spells CASKIGHLNEKLFF. The CDR3, as DNA: TGTGCCTCAAAGATCGGGCACCTTAATGAAAAACTGTTTTTT.

V is TRBV28 and J is TRBJ2-7; TRBD1 aligns across 7 bases. V shed 5 bases, J shed 2 bases, and the junction held 6 bases outside the gene matches. The germline V gene has CDR1 MDHEN and CDR2 SYDVKM. The CDR3 spans 14 residues. The CDR3 nucleotides read TGTGCCAGCAGTGACAACAGGGGTCCCTACGAGCAGTACTTC. It codes for CASSDNRGPYEQYF.

V is TRBV5-6 and J is TRBJ2-3; D may match TRBD1 or TRBD2 (5 bases each). The CDR3 length is 19 residues. Germline values: CDR1 SGHDT, CDR2 YYEEEE. Trimming shortened V by 4 bases and J by 2 bases, and 26 bases separated the two germline ends. The CDR3 reads CASSIPGAGGMMVTDTQYF. The CDR3 nucleotides read TGTGCCAGCAGCATCCCCGGGGCCGGAGGTATGATGGTCACAGATACGCAGTATTTT.

J is TRBJ2-7 and V is TRBV29-1; TRBD2 matches 7 bases. CDR3 length: 14 residues. The junction had 14 bases not matched to a gene; V was cut back by 7 bases and J by 5 bases. Germline V lookup: CDR1 SQVTM, CDR2 ANQGSEA. The CDR3 DNA follows: TGCAGCGCCTCCGGCCCCAGGGAGGGTGACGAGCAGTACTTC. Encoded protein: CSASGPREGDEQYF.

The CDR3 nucleotides are TGCGCCAGCAGCCAAGACGCTTGGGGGCGCCAAGAGACCCAGTACTTC. Translating it yields CASSQDAWGRQETQYF. The chain combines TRBV4-3 with TRBJ2-5; tentatively, D is TRBD1 (6 bases). The CDR3 length is 16 residues. Looked up from germline, CDR1 is LGHNA and CDR2 is YSLEER. The V and J ends lost 0 bases and 1 base respectively, with 12 bases between them.

Of note for this clone: The sample holds other DNA sequences that translate to the same CDR3. The gene calls are TRBV5-1 and TRBJ2-1; either TRBD1 or TRBD2 may fit D (5 bases each). The CDR3 contains 13 residues. Per the germline V gene, CDR1 is SGHRS and CDR2 is YFSETQ. Trimming cost V 2 bases and J 7 bases, with 10 bases left between them. CDR3 sequence: CASSLLGENEQFF. For the CDR3, the DNA is TGCGCCAGCAGCTTACTAGGGGAGAATGAGCAGTTCTTC.

The chain is built from TRBV30 and TRBJ1-3; 10 bases fit TRBD1. CDR3 length: 14 residues. After removal of 2 bases from V and 7 bases from J, the junction contained 5 bases not matched to a gene. Germline V gene data show CDR1 as GTSNPN and CDR2 as SVGIG (reference sequence). This chain's CDR3 is CAWSPKGQGNTIYF. CDR3 DNA sequence: TGTGCCTGGAGTCCCAAGGGACAGGGGAACACCATATATTTT.

The chain carries TRBV5-6 and TRBJ1-2; D possibly corresponds to TRBD1 (5 bases). This CDR3 region has 17 residues. Trimming removed 1 base from V and 1 base from J, with 17 bases in between. Germline values: CDR1 SGHDT, CDR2 YYEEEE. In DNA form, the CDR3 reads TGTGCCAGCAGCTTGTACGACAGATCAAACTTTAACTATGGCTACACCTTC. As protein: CASSLYDRSNFNYGYTF.

The chain couples TRBV27 to TRBJ2-3, with D uncertain. This CDR3 comprises 15 residues. V lost 1 base and J 4 bases, leaving 12 bases between the germline ends. In germline, CDR1 is MNHEY, CDR2 SMNVEV (reference sequence). CDR3 protein: CASSLWPRSADTQYF. The CDR3 bases are TGTGCCAGCAGTTTATGGCCCCGTTCAGCAGATACGCAGTATTTT.